This TCR beta chain stems from a study of T cell changes during pregnancy in multiple sclerosis. Clones were read by immunoSEQ multiplex PCR, and TCRdb kept only the in-frame ones, dropping some. In the table there are more than 85,000 clones, about 94% of which are singletons. V shed 5 bases and J shed 0 bases, with 16 bases lying between them. Germline values: CDR1 MNHNY, CDR2 SVGAGI (reference sequence). The CDR3 contains 16 residues. The clonotype originates from a female donor with multiple sclerosis, enrolled in a pregnancy study. The sequencing used peripheral blood, collected before pregnancy. The chain recombines TRBV6-6 with TRBJ1-1, with D possibly being TRBD1 (6 bases). CDR3 nucleotide sequence: TGTGCCAGCAGTCACAGGACAGTTAGAATGAACACTGAAGCTTTCTTT. Translation: CASSHRTVRMNTEAFF.